One T cell receptor (beta chain) is described in this entry. Antigen unknown. The assay was immunoSEQ multiplex PCR, and TCRdb's table has in-frame clones only and misses some. The sample shows over 120,000 clones, about nine tenths of them seen only once. This sample was taken from a study of graft-versus-host responses after intestinal transplantation. The CDR3 is 14 residues long. Looked up from germline, CDR1 is MNHNS and CDR2 is SASEGT. V was pared by 8 bases and J by 8 bases, with 21 bases between. The sequence came from a human donor who received an intestinal transplant. The sequencing used unstimulated CD4+ T cells sorted from spleen or lymph node cells, collected before intestinal transplant. The chain carries TRBV6-1 and TRBJ1-2; maybe TRBD1 (6 bases). The CDR3, as DNA: TGTGCCAGCGAAACCGGAGCGGGGGGGCGAGGCTACACCTTC. Translation: CASETGAGGRGYTF.